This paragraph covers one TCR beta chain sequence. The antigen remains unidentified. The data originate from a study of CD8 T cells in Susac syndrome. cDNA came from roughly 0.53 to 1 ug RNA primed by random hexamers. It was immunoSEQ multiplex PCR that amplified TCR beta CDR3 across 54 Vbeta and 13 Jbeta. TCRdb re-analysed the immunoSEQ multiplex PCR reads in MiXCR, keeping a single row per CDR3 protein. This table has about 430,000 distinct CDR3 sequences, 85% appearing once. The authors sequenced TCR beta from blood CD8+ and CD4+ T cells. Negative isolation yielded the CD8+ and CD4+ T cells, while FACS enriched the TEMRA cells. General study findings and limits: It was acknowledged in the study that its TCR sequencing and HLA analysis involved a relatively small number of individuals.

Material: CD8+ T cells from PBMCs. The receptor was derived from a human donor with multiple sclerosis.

The CDR3 nucleotides are TGCAGCGCCCCCCGGGGCAGGGGCGGCACAGATACGCAGTATTTT. Residues: CSAPRGRGGTDTQYF. The genes are TRBV29-1 and TRBJ2-3, with D perhaps TRBD1 (6 bases). V lost 7 bases and J lost 1, with 18 bases in between. CDR3 size: 15 residues. Germline V gene data show CDR1 as SQVTM and CDR2 as ANQGSEA.